Presented here are 17 T cell receptor beta chains from one specimen sequenced in a study of blood T cell repertoires in COVID-19 (dated by TCRdb to 2019 to 2021). Library method: the immunoSEQ multiplex PCR assay. TCRdb's version of the immuneACCESS table is confined to in-frame rearrangements and falls short of the full clone set. An unresolved V gene accounts for under half of the shortfall where checked; the remainder is of unknown origin. Within this sample are under 95,000 clones, with about 86% of them counted one time only. The ten largest clones capture under 20% of the sample. The sample consisted of peripheral blood. The receptors stem from a woman older than 75 with acute or convalescent COVID-19.

The chain is built from TRBV5-8 and TRBJ2-7; 10 nucleotides line up with TRBD1. The CDR3 has 14 residues. Germline assignment: CDR1 SGHTS and CDR2 YDEGEE. Unmatched junction bases numbered 6, after V lost 5 bases and J lost 4 bases. The CDR3 DNA reads as TGTGCCAGCAGATCGACAGGGGGCTCTTACGAGCAGTACTTC. This encodes CASRSTGGSYEQYF.

V usage is TRBV3-1 (or the pseudogene TRBV3-2) and J usage is TRBJ1-6, with D possibly TRBD1 on 5 matching bases. This CDR3 comprises 16 residues. Germline V gene data show CDR1 as LGHDT and CDR2 as YNNKEL (reference sequence). Trimming pared 0 bases from V and 5 bases from J, leaving 11 bases between. DNA of the CDR3: TGTGCCAGCAGCCAAGATAGGGGATCGAATAATTCACCCCTCCACTTT. This codes for CASSQDRGSNNSPLHF.

This chain links TRBV11-2 with TRBJ2-3, with 7 positions matching TRBD2. This CDR3 comprises 16 residues. From germline, CDR1 is SGHAT and CDR2 FQNNGV. Trimming cost V 5 bases and J 7 bases; bases outside gene matches: 15. CDR3 in amino acids: CASSPWGAGRKNTQYF. CDR3 DNA sequence: TGTGCCAGCAGCCCCTGGGGAGCGGGGAGGAAGAATACGCAGTATTTT.

This chain links TRBV5-4 with TRBJ2-3; TRBD2 matches at 11 bases. The CDR3 has 16 residues. The V segment lost 1 base and the J segment 3 bases; nucleotides outside the gene matches: 4. Germline lookup yields CDR1 SGHNT and CDR2 YYREEE (reference sequence). This CDR3 reads CASSLPGLAVTDTQYF. DNA of the CDR3: TGTGCCAGCAGCTTGCCGGGACTAGCGGTTACAGATACGCAGTATTTT.

This clone turned up a few times. The rearrangement links TRBV11-3 to TRBJ2-7; a weak D match, TRBD1 (5 bases). The CDR3 is 14 residues long. CDR1 SGHNT and CDR2 YENEEA come from the germline V gene. Trimming took off 5 bases at V and 4 bases at J, with 15 bases between the two ends. In nucleotides, the CDR3 is TGTGCCAGCAGCCCAGGAGACAGCAAATACGAGCAGTACTTC. Protein product: CASSPGDSKYEQYF.

The chain combines TRBV20-1 with TRBJ2-7; tentative D call: TRBD2 (6 bases). This CDR3 has 11 amino acids. Between the trimmed V and J ends, which lost 8 bases and 6 bases, there was a span of 14 bases. Germline-derived CDR1 and CDR2 are DFQATT and SNEGSKA (reference sequence). The CDR3 spells CSFTLGGEQYF. The CDR3 coding sequence is TGCAGTTTCACGCTGGGAGGCGAGCAGTACTTC.

J is TRBJ1-1 and V is TRBV27; tentative D call: TRBD1 (5 bases). Germline V CDR1 and CDR2: MNHEY, SMNVEV (reference sequence). V was shortened by 0 bases and J by 2 bases, with 10 bases between the two germline ends. The CDR3 is 15 residues long. Here the CDR3 reads CASSLSGLKNTEAFF. The CDR3 DNA follows: TGTGCCAGCAGTTTATCGGGACTGAAAAACACTGAAGCTTTCTTT.

This clone was counted between two and nine times. The chain couples TRBV5-1 to TRBJ2-7; 11 positions match TRBD1. From germline, CDR1 is SGHRS and CDR2 YFSETQ. V lost 4 bases and J lost 5; bases outside the gene matches: 2. The CDR3 loop spans 13 amino acids. The CDR3 bases are TGCGCCAGCAGCCAGGACAGGGGGCACGAGCAGTACTTC. It translates to CASSQDRGHEQYF.

The table lists this clone with a count of one. This chain joins TRBV9 and TRBJ2-3, with 13 bases identical to TRBD2. The V gene end was trimmed by 3 bases and the J gene end by 1 base; junction bases not matched to a gene: 14. The CDR3 totals 20 residues. Germline CDR1 is SGDLS and CDR2 is YYNGEE. CDR3 amino acids: CASSAASGLAGIPGTDTQYF. Written as DNA, the CDR3 is TGTGCCAGCAGCGCGGCTTCGGGACTAGCGGGGATCCCCGGCACAGATACGCAGTATTTT.

V gene TRBV2 combines with J gene TRBJ1-1; D is unclear. Trimming cost V 6 bases and J 5 bases, with 10 bases left between them. CDR1 and CDR2 from the germline V gene are SNHLY and FYNNEI. The CDR3 consists of 12 residues. The CDR3 region has the DNA TGTGCCAGCAGGCCCGACAAGACTGAAGCTTTCTTT. This encodes CASRPDKTEAFF.

The chain has TRBV5-4 and TRBJ2-2; D may be TRBD1 (6 bases). Trimming pared 0 bases from V and 5 bases from J, leaving 8 bases between. This CDR3 spans 14 amino acids. Germline CDR1 SGHNT, CDR2 YYREEE (reference sequence). The DNA for the CDR3 is TGTGCCAGCAGCTTGGACAGGGTGACCGGGGAGCTGTTTTTT. Its protein is CASSLDRVTGELFF.

The rearrangement links TRBV10-3 to TRBJ2-5; D uncertain. The CDR3 has 13 amino acids. Germline V gene lookup returns CDR1 ENHRY and CDR2 SYGVKD. The V end was cut by 2 bases, the J end by 5 bases, with 9 bases between. The CDR3 region is CAISETGWETQYF. The CDR3 bases are TGTGCCATCAGTGAGACCGGTTGGGAGACCCAGTACTTC.

This clone has a handful of counts. The V and J genes are TRBV29-1 and TRBJ1-2; D gene ambiguous. Per germline, CDR1 SQVTM and CDR2 ANQGSEA. Trimming removed 2 bases from V and 10 bases from J, with 20 bases in between. This CDR3 has 14 residues. CDR3 amino acids: CSVELGGRQHSYTF. Written as DNA, the CDR3 is TGCAGCGTTGAACTCGGAGGACGCCAACACTCCTACACCTTC.

CDR3 bases: TGTGCCAGCAGTTCAGGACAGGGCTTCACAGATACGCAGTATTTT. Encoded protein: CASSSGQGFTDTQYF. The chain links TRBV5-4 to TRBJ2-3, with 8 bases fitting TRBD1. Germline V CDR1 and CDR2: SGHNT, YYREEE (reference sequence). With V trimmed by 5 bases and J by 2 bases, 7 bases remained unmatched. This CDR3 contains 15 residues.

Here the CDR3 reads CASSFLWALNTGELFF. The CDR3 nucleotides read TGTGCCAGCAGCTTCCTTTGGGCGTTGAACACCGGGGAGCTGTTTTTT. J is TRBJ2-2 and V is TRBV11-2; D remains ambiguous. Germline loops: CDR1 SGHAT, CDR2 FQNNGV. Trimming removed 3 bases at V and 1 base at J, with 12 bases between. The CDR3 spans 16 residues.

The chain employs TRBV10-3 and TRBJ1-5; perhaps TRBD1 as D (6 bases). The germline V gene has CDR1 ENHRY and CDR2 SYGVKD. This CDR3 has 13 amino acids. The ends were cut back, 6 bases at V and 4 bases at J, with 10 bases in the middle. The CDR3 is CAIRQGQNQPQHF. As DNA, the CDR3 is TGTGCCATCAGACAGGGTCAGAATCAGCCCCAGCATTTT.

This rearrangement joins TRBV5-1 to TRBJ2-5; 9 nucleotides line up with TRBD1. This CDR3 contains 17 residues. Trimming removed 7 bases from V and 5 bases from J; junction bases left unmatched: 18. The germline V gene has CDR1 SGHRS and CDR2 YFSETQ. CDR3 region: CASGPDPGTGIWETQYF. CDR3 bases: TGCGCCAGCGGTCCAGATCCCGGGACAGGGATCTGGGAGACCCAGTACTTC.